The 25 T cell receptor beta chains below were found in one sample sequenced in a study of cytomegalovirus exposure and HLA in healthy donors. This PCR relied on a set of 60 Vbeta primers and 13 Jbeta primers. The data were produced by immunoSEQ multiplex PCR, yet TCRdb's version contains in-frame clones alone and is incomplete. The data show under 300,000 clones, roughly 81% seen once. The sequenced sample was PBMCs. The receptors here all came from a middle-aged woman in good health and CMV-seropositive.

Note on this clone: The same CDR3 is also encoded by other DNA sequences in this sample. The chain recombines TRBV27 with TRBJ1-2; 10 nucleotides align to TRBD1. The CDR3 is 14 residues long. The germline V gene has CDR1 MNHEY and CDR2 SMNVEV (reference sequence). V trimming: 7 bases; J trimming: 2 bases; junction bases outside the gene matches: 4. The CDR3 here is CASKGTGVNYGYTF. CDR3 sequence (DNA): TGTGCCAGCAAAGGGACAGGGGTAAACTATGGCTACACCTTC.

The V and J genes are TRBV5-6 and TRBJ2-7; 10 bases line up with TRBD2. CDR3 length: 14 amino acids. The ends lost 4 bases at V and 2 bases at J; junction bases unmatched: 3. CDR1 is SGHDT and CDR2 is YYEEEE in the germline V gene. As DNA, the CDR3 is TGTGCCAGCAGCCCCCTAGCGGGGGCCTACGAGCAGTACTTC. Translated: CASSPLAGAYEQYF.

This chain joins TRBV7-9 and TRBJ1-1, with a possible D match to TRBD1 (5 bases). Germline values: CDR1 SEHNR, CDR2 FQNEAQ (reference sequence). The CDR3 sequence is 15 residues long. Between the trimmed V and J ends, which lost 1 base and 4 bases, there was a span of 13 bases. The CDR3 here is CASSLGVGRGTEAFF. As DNA, the CDR3 is TGTGCCAGCAGCTTAGGGGTGGGGAGGGGCACTGAAGCTTTCTTT.

The rearrangement joins TRBV11-2 to TRBJ2-7; 7 bases align to TRBD2. After removal of 7 bases from V and 1 base from J, the junction contained 10 bases not matched to a gene. The CDR3 has 15 amino acids. The germline gives CDR1 SGHAT, CDR2 FQNNGV. The CDR3 nucleotides are TGTGCCAGCAACACGGTGGCTAGCGGATCCTACGAGCAGTACTTC. It is translated as CASNTVASGSYEQYF.

The genes are TRBV14 and TRBJ1-6; D gene uncertain. V was cut by 4 bases and J by 8 bases, with 15 bases left in between. Germline assignment: CDR1 SGHDN and CDR2 FVKESK. The CDR3 has 15 amino acids. The CDR3 sequence is CASSPLSPSHSPLHF. The CDR3 DNA reads as TGTGCCAGCAGCCCTCTAAGCCCGTCACATTCACCCCTCCACTTT.

The chain uses TRBV28 and TRBJ1-1, with 8 bases aligning to TRBD1. This CDR3 contains 15 residues. Germline V gives CDR1 MDHEN, CDR2 SYDVKM. Unmatched junction bases numbered 10, after V lost 4 bases and J lost 6 bases. CDR3: CASSSIDRGRSEAFF. The CDR3 nucleotides read TGTGCCAGCAGTTCCATCGACAGGGGAAGGTCTGAAGCTTTCTTT.

The gene calls are TRBV7-9 and TRBJ1-1; D remains ambiguous. V was trimmed by 2 bases and J by 5 bases, leaving 21 bases between them. The CDR3 has 17 amino acids. CDR1 SEHNR and CDR2 FQNEAQ come from the germline V gene (reference sequence). DNA of the CDR3: TGTGCCAGCAGCTTACCCAAAATTGGGCAGGCCCGGACTGAAGCTTTCTTT. It codes for CASSLPKIGQARTEAFF.

V gene TRBV28 combines with J gene TRBJ1-2; a possible D gene is TRBD1 (6 bases). Between the trimmed V and J ends, which lost 7 bases and 0 bases, there was a span of 18 bases. Looked up from germline, CDR1 is MDHEN and CDR2 is SYDVKM. The CDR3 length is 16 residues. CDR3 loop: CASIISVGGSNYGYTF. The CDR3 DNA follows: TGTGCCAGCATTATTTCCGTTGGGGGCTCTAACTATGGCTACACCTTC.

The V call is TRBV9, the J call TRBJ2-1; 11 bases match TRBD2. CDR1 is SGDLS, CDR2 YYNGEE, per germline. V dropped 2 bases and J dropped 9; count of bases not matched to a gene: 7. The CDR3 spans 15 residues. The CDR3 bases are TGTGCCAGCAGCGTCACTAGCGGGAGTTGGGGTGAGCAGTTCTTC. As protein: CASSVTSGSWGEQFF.

On this clone itself: Other DNA sequences within the sample encode an identical CDR3. This rearrangement joins TRBV10-3 to TRBJ1-5; 8 bases agree with TRBD1. The CDR3 length is 14 residues. In germline, CDR1 is ENHRY, CDR2 SYGVKD. The V gene end was trimmed by 5 bases and the J gene end by 6 bases; junction bases not matched to a gene: 6. The CDR3 bases are TGTGCCATCAGTCCCGGACAGGGAGGTCAGCCCCAGCATTTT. Its translation is CAISPGQGGQPQHF.

The chain recombines TRBV29-1 with TRBJ2-4, with D unclear. Germline V CDR1 and CDR2: SQVTM, ANQGSEA. CDR3 length equals 15 residues. Trimming took 0 bases from V and 0 from J, leaving 9 bases between them. The CDR3 loop is CSVEEKRVAKNIQYF. CDR3 sequence (DNA): TGCAGCGTTGAAGAGAAAAGAGTAGCCAAAAACATTCAGTACTTC.

This clone was detected only once. The chain employs TRBV28 and TRBJ2-3; maybe TRBD1 (6 bases). The V and J ends lost 5 bases and 2 bases respectively, with 17 bases between them. The CDR3 sequence is 16 residues long. Per the germline V gene, CDR1 is MDHEN and CDR2 is SYDVKM. CDR3 protein: CASSPLDSRYTDTQYF. The CDR3 DNA reads as TGTGCCAGCAGTCCCCTGGACAGCCGTTACACAGATACGCAGTATTTT. Together with reference TRBV28 and TRBJ2-3, the CDR3 gives the full variable domain: DVKVTQSSRYLVKRTGEKVFLECVQDMDHENMFWYRQDPGLGLRLIYFSYDVKMKEKGDIPEGYSVSREKKERFSLILESASTNQTSMYLCASSPLDSRYTDTQYFGPGTRLTVL.

The DNA for the CDR3 is TGTGCCAGCAGCTTAAAGCGGGACCTCTTGCAGTACTTC. Translation gives CASSLKRDLLQYF. This chain uses TRBV11-1 with TRBJ2-7; TRBD2 agrees at 7 bases. V dropped 2 bases and J dropped 9; count of bases not matched to a gene: 7. This CDR3 is built from 13 residues. The germline V gene has CDR1 SGHAT and CDR2 FQDESV (reference sequence).

The J gene is TRBJ2-5, the V gene TRBV7-2; TRBD1 might be the D (5 bases). Trimming stripped 1 base from V and 5 bases from J, with 11 bases between. The CDR3 length is 14 residues. Germline V lookup: CDR1 SGHTA, CDR2 FQGNSA. The CDR3 here is CASSLVSRDETQYF. CDR3 DNA: TGTGCCAGCAGCTTAGTCTCCAGGGATGAGACCCAGTACTTC.

This sequence joins TRBV5-6 and TRBJ2-5; 11 bases fit TRBD2. J gave up 4 bases and V 4 bases, and 9 bases lay outside the gene matches. Germline CDR1 is SGHDT and CDR2 is YYEEEE. The CDR3 spans 16 residues. The CDR3 loop is CASSPSTSGSRETQYF. The CDR3 DNA sequence: TGTGCCAGCAGCCCCTCCACTAGCGGGAGTAGAGAGACCCAGTACTTC.

The V and J genes are TRBV10-3 and TRBJ1-2; 9 positions agree with TRBD1. The CDR3 is 18 residues long. Germline values: CDR1 ENHRY, CDR2 SYGVKD. Germline trimming cut 0 bases from V and 7 bases from J; bases unmatched to any gene: 15. The CDR3 sequence is CAISESTPGQGGRGGYTF. For the CDR3, the DNA is TGTGCCATCAGTGAGTCTACACCGGGACAGGGAGGAAGGGGTGGCTACACCTTC.

V usage is TRBV14 and J usage is TRBJ1-5; the match to TRBD1 covers 9 bases. V shed 1 base and J 6 bases; nucleotides not matched to a gene: 16. This CDR3 has 19 amino acids. The V gene's germline CDR1 is SGHDN and CDR2 FVKESK. The CDR3 region has the DNA TGTGCCAGCAGCCAAGGGGGGGCCGCCGGGACAGGGTTCCCTCAGCCCCAGCATTTT. Encoded protein: CASSQGGAAGTGFPQPQHF.

The V call is TRBV6-5, the J call TRBJ2-5, with 7 bases lining up with TRBD2. The CDR3 totals 13 residues. The V gene end was trimmed by 6 bases and the J gene end by 2 bases; junction bases not matched to a gene: 3. Looked up from germline, CDR1 is MNHEY and CDR2 is SVGAGI. The DNA for the CDR3 is TGTGCCAGCAGGATAGCGGGTCAAGAGACCCAGTACTTC. Its translation is CASRIAGQETQYF.

This clone occurred once. CDR3 region: CASRRAATNEKLFF. The CDR3 DNA reads TGCGCCAGCAGGCGGGCAGCAACTAATGAAAAACTGTTTTTT. The gene calls are TRBV5-1 and TRBJ1-4, with D unresolved. CDR1 is SGHRS, CDR2 YFSETQ, per germline. There are 14 residues in the CDR3. Deletions cut 5 bases from V and 0 bases from J, with 8 bases between.

The chain is built from TRBV7-2 and TRBJ1-1; D remains ambiguous. The CDR3 is 13 residues long. V lost 3 bases and J 0 bases, leaving 5 bases between the germline ends. The germline gives CDR1 SGHTA, CDR2 FQGNSA. In DNA form, the CDR3 reads TGTGCCAGCAGCTTGGGCATGAACACTGAAGCTTTCTTT. Translating gives CASSLGMNTEAFF.

The V and J genes are TRBV13 and TRBJ2-7; 8 bases line up with TRBD2. The germline CDR1 and CDR2 sequences are PRHDT and FYEKMQ (reference sequence). The CDR3 sequence is 14 residues long. V shed 5 bases and J 6 bases; nucleotides not matched to a gene: 9. The CDR3 is CASSHRGLASEQYF. The CDR3 DNA reads as TGTGCCAGCAGCCATAGAGGACTAGCCAGCGAGCAGTACTTC.

A single count supports this clone. The V gene is TRBV11-3, the J gene TRBJ2-7, with 10 positions matching TRBD1. Germline V gives CDR1 SGHNT, CDR2 YENEEA. Trimming took 4 bases from V and 7 from J; bases not matched to a gene: 7. The CDR3 spans 14 residues. The DNA of the CDR3 is TGTGCCAGCAGCTCCGGGACAGGGGAGAGAGAGCAGTACTTC. This encodes CASSSGTGEREQYF. Complete variable domain (other parts from reference TRBV11-3 and TRBJ2-7): EAGVVQSPRYKIIEKKQPVAFWCNPISGHNTLYWYLQNLGQGPELLIRYENEEAVDDSQLPKDRFSAERLKGVDSTLKIQPAELGDSAVYLCASSSGTGEREQYFGPGTRLTVT.

This clone was picked up one time. The rearrangement uses TRBV18 and TRBJ1-1; unclear D gene. Germline CDR1 is KGHSH and CDR2 is LQKENI. The CDR3 covers 14 residues. V shed 5 bases and J shed 2 bases, with 12 bases lying between them. The CDR3 DNA reads TGTGCCAGCTCAGCCCTAGCCGTCAACACTGAAGCTTTCTTT. Translating gives CASSALAVNTEAFF.

The chain recombines TRBV4-3 with TRBJ1-2; possible D gene TRBD1, 6 bases. Germline loops: CDR1 LGHNA, CDR2 YSLEER. V was pared by 2 bases and J by 4 bases, with 11 bases between. The CDR3 is 14 amino acids. This CDR3 reads CASSQSRQAYGYTF. CDR3 bases: TGCGCCAGCAGCCAATCCCGACAGGCCTATGGCTACACCTTC.

About this clone: Its ends do not fully match the called genes, so a read error is possible. The genes are TRBV7-7 and TRBJ2-3; 14 bases match TRBD2. CDR3 length: 16 amino acids. Germline V gene data show CDR1 as SSHAT and CDR2 as FNYEAQ (reference sequence). This CDR3 is CASSRGLAGATDTQYF. The DNA for the CDR3 is TGTGCTAGCAGCAGGGGACTAGCGGGGGCCACAGATACGCAGTATTTT.